This TCR beta chain was sequenced in a study of neurological immune-mediated disorders. Regarding the study as a whole: The study found no CDR3 amino acid sequences shared by expanded clones across subjects, suggesting private repertoires in all groups.

The CDR3 runs 15 residues. Between the trimmed V and J ends, which lost 7 bases and 4 bases, there was a span of 19 bases. Germline lookup yields CDR1 SGHRS and CDR2 YFSETQ. By sample fraction, this clonotype is medium-sized. The antigen is undetermined. Specified time point: longitudinal time-point 1 (baseline). The unsorted libraries originated from 2 million PBMCs kept at -80 C. The authors made cDNA by 5'RACE with 10-nucleotide random UMIs. From 15-18 subjects, every sequencing run obtained over 160 million TCR-beta sequences. In TCRdb, the 5' RACE reads were re-called with MiXCR into one record per CDR3 protein. The sample contains tens of thousands of distinct CDR3 sequences, approximately 14% of which appear only once.

The clonotype was recovered from a female donor with HTLV-1-associated myelopathy (HAM/TSP). Sequencing was carried out using PBMCs. This chain uses TRBV5-1 with TRBJ2-3; tentatively, D is TRBD2 (5 bases). CDR3 DNA sequence: TGCGCCAGCCGAACAGATGGTGGGAGAGCAGATACGCAGTATTTT. Translation: CASRTDGGRADTQYF.